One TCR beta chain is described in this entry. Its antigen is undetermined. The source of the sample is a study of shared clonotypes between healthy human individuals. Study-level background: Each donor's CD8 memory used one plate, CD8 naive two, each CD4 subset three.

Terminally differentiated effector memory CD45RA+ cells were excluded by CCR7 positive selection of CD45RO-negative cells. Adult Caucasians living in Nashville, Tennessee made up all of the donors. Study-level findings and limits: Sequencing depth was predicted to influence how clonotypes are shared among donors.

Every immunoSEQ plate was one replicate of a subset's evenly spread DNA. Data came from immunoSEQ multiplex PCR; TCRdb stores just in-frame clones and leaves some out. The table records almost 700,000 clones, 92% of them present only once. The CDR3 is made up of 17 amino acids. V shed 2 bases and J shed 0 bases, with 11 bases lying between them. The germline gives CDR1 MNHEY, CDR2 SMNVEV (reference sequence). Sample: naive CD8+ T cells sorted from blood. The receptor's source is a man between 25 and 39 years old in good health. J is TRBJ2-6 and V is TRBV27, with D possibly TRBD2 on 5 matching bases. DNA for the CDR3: TGTGCCAGCAGTTTAGACTATCCCTACTCTGGGGCCAACGTCCTGACTTTC. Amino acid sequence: CASSLDYPYSGANVLTF.